This T cell receptor beta chain was found in a study of T cells in Graves' hyperthyroidism and ophthalmopathy. The CDR3 has 13 residues. V gave up 4 bases and J gave up 1 base, with 7 bases separating them. The germline V gene has CDR1 SGHVS and CDR2 FNYEAQ. This clonotype was counted ten times or more. Its antigen is currently unknown. Study-level points and caveats: Ophthalmopathy onset followed model prediction by a median about 6.9 months.

TCR beta CDR3 regions were amplified from RNA transcripts. HTBI primers were used for first-round RT-PCR of the TCR CDR3. MiXCR was run by TCRdb on the multiplex PCR reads, yielding one entry per CDR3 protein. The data contain over 350,000 distinct CDR3 sequences, over 13% of them singletons. This receptor was taken from a middle-aged man with Graves' ophthalmopathy. This chain links TRBV7-6 with TRBJ1-1; no firm D call. Sequenced sample: blood. CDR3 sequence: CASSSAENTEAFF. CDR3 sequence (DNA): TGTGCCAGCAGCTCCGCAGAGAACACTGAAGCTTTCTTT.